Listed below are T cell receptor beta chains from one sample, sequenced in a study of cytomegalovirus exposure and HLA in healthy donors. Repertoires were generated with immunoSEQ multiplex PCR, while TCRdb's copy carries only in-frame clones and drops some. The data show about 170,000 clones, more than 70% seen once. The sample was PBMCs. The source is a girl aged 10 to 17 in good health and CMV-seronegative. Both conserved end residues are part of each CDR3. Fields, in order: D gene, CDR3 length, J gene, V gene, clone size, CDR3 DNA, CDR3 protein. D genes are given only for firm matches. Size is stated for part of the rows, as once, few or many counts, or as a class when the clone is expanded.

D: NA
length: 15
J: TRBJ1-2
V: TRBV5-6
size: NA
DNA: TGTGCCAGCAGCCCCGACCCAGGGGCCTCGGTTGGCTACACCTTC
CDR3: CASSPDPGASVGYTF

D: NA
length: 15
J: TRBJ1-3
V: TRBV30
size: NA
DNA: TGTGCCTGGAGTGTCTCAGGGGCAGGTGGAAACACCATATATTTT
CDR3: CAWSVSGAGGNTIYF

D: TRBD2
length: 17
J: TRBJ2-6
V: TRBV7-9
size: once
DNA: TGTGCCAGCAGGACTAGCGGGGGCACTTCTGGGGCCAACGTCCTGACTTTC
CDR3: CASRTSGGTSGANVLTF

D: TRBD1
length: 13
J: TRBJ1-1
V: TRBV30
size: NA
DNA: TGTGCCTGCTACTGGACAGGGAACACTGAAGCTTTCTTT
CDR3: CACYWTGNTEAFF

D: TRBD2
length: 14
J: TRBJ2-1
V: TRBV30
size: NA
DNA: TGTGCCTGGAGCTTTGATAGCGGGGGGGGTGAGCAGTTCTTC
CDR3: CAWSFDSGGGEQFF

D: NA
length: 14
J: TRBJ1-4
V: TRBV7-8
size: once
DNA: TGTGCCAGCAGCTTTGGGGCCGGAGAAGAAAAACTGTTTTTT
CDR3: CASSFGAGEEKLFF

D: TRBD2
length: 13
J: TRBJ2-5
V: TRBV9
size: NA
DNA: TGTGCCAGCAGCGTAGGTGTAGCGGGGGGCCAGTACTTC
CDR3: CASSVGVAGGQYF

D: NA
length: 13
J: TRBJ1-2
V: TRBV5-1
size: NA
DNA: TGCGCCAGCAGCAACCGTGGGGACACCGGCTACACCTTC
CDR3: CASSNRGDTGYTF

D: NA
length: 16
J: TRBJ2-3
V: TRBV5-1
size: NA
DNA: TGCGCCAGCAGCTTGGGGATTGGCAGGGGTACAGATACGCAGTATTTT
CDR3: CASSLGIGRGTDTQYF

D: NA
length: 11
J: TRBJ2-3
V: TRBV20-1
size: NA
DNA: TGCAGTGCCCCCCGGGTAGATACGCAGTATTTT
CDR3: CSAPRVDTQYF

D: NA
length: 11
J: TRBJ1-1
V: TRBV7-8
size: few
DNA: TGTGCCAGCAGCACCTCCGGGGGAGCTTTCTTT
CDR3: CASSTSGGAFF

D: TRBD1
length: 15
J: TRBJ1-5
V: TRBV7-9
size: NA
DNA: TGTGCCAGCAGCTCCGGGACAGGGGGCAATCAGCCCCAGCATTTT
CDR3: CASSSGTGGNQPQHF

D: NA
length: 19
J: TRBJ2-6
V: TRBV9
size: NA
DNA: TGTGCCAGCAGCGCCGGTCCGGGACAAAGACTTTCTGGGGCCAACGTCCTGACTTTC
CDR3: CASSAGPGQRLSGANVLTF

D: NA
length: 14
J: TRBJ2-3
V: TRBV5-1
size: NA
DNA: TGCGCCAGCAGCTCGGGACAAGAACTAGATACGCAGTATTTT
CDR3: CASSSGQELDTQYF

D: NA
length: 15
J: TRBJ1-5
V: TRBV10-2
size: NA
DNA: TGCGCCAGCAGCGCAAGCATTCGGGGTAATCAGCCCCAGCATTTT
CDR3: CASSASIRGNQPQHF

D: TRBD2
length: 16
J: TRBJ2-3
V: TRBV30
size: NA
DNA: TGTGCCTGGAAACCTAAGGGACTAGCGAGCACAGATACGCAGTATTTT
CDR3: CAWKPKGLASTDTQYF

D: TRBD1
length: 15
J: TRBJ1-6
V: TRBV5-1
size: NA
DNA: TGCGCCAGCAGCTTAGGACAGGGCCGTAATTCACCCCTCCACTTT
CDR3: CASSLGQGRNSPLHF

D: TRBD2
length: 14
J: TRBJ2-1
V: TRBV6-4
size: NA
DNA: TGTGCCAGCAGTGACAGACTAGCGGGAAATGAGCAGTTCTTC
CDR3: CASSDRLAGNEQFF

D: NA
length: 14
J: TRBJ1-1
V: TRBV13
size: once
DNA: TGTGCCAGCAGCCTCAGGGACTGGAACACTGAAGCTTTCTTT
CDR3: CASSLRDWNTEAFF

D: NA
length: 15
J: TRBJ2-2
V: TRBV15
size: NA
DNA: TGTGCCACCAGCAGAGGACGGATTCGGGACGGGGAGCTGTTTTTT
CDR3: CATSRGRIRDGELFF

D: NA
length: 14
J: TRBJ1-1
V: TRBV5-5
size: few
DNA: TGTGCCAGCAGCTTGGATGAGGAGGGGTATGAAGCTTTCTTT
CDR3: CASSLDEEGYEAFF

D: NA
length: 14
J: TRBJ2-7
V: TRBV18
size: NA
DNA: TGTGCCAGCTCACCAGGATTGGGCGCCTACGAGCAGTACTTC
CDR3: CASSPGLGAYEQYF

D: NA
length: 18
J: TRBJ2-5
V: TRBV12-5
size: NA
DNA: TGTGCTAGTGGTCTTCTGGGAGGGGGGGCCTACTCTCAAGAGACCCAGTACTTC
CDR3: CASGLLGGGAYSQETQYF

D: TRBD1
length: 12
J: TRBJ2-7
V: TRBV11-2
size: NA
DNA: TGTGCCAGCAGGGGACAGGTCTACGAGCAGTACTTC
CDR3: CASRGQVYEQYF

D: NA
length: 15
J: TRBJ1-1
V: TRBV18
size: NA
DNA: TGTGCCAGCTCACCTCTCGCCGCGGAGAACACTGAAGCTTTCTTT
CDR3: CASSPLAAENTEAFF

D: NA
length: 18
J: TRBJ1-1
V: TRBV5-1
size: NA
DNA: TGCGCCAGCAGCTTGGATGTAACAGGGTCCCTCGGGAACACTGAAGCTTTCTTT
CDR3: CASSLDVTGSLGNTEAFF

D: NA
length: 13
J: TRBJ1-2
V: TRBV2
size: NA
DNA: TGTGCCAGCAATGACGACAGTCCTTATGGCTACACCTTC
CDR3: CASNDDSPYGYTF

D: NA
length: 13
J: TRBJ1-1
V: TRBV6-1
size: few
DNA: TGTGCCAGCACGATCCCGGTGAACACTGAAGCTTTCTTT
CDR3: CASTIPVNTEAFF

D: TRBD1
length: 15
J: TRBJ1-3
V: TRBV27
size: NA
DNA: TGTGCCAGCGCCGTGACAGGGAACTCTGGAAACACCATATATTTT
CDR3: CASAVTGNSGNTIYF

D: TRBD2
length: 11
J: TRBJ2-7
V: TRBV6-5
size: NA
DNA: TGTGCCAGCAGCGGGGGGACTAACCACTACTTC
CDR3: CASSGGTNHYF

D: NA
length: 14
J: TRBJ2-7
V: TRBV4-1
size: NA
DNA: TGCGCCAGCAGCCAAGGAGACAGCTCCTACGAGCAGTACTTC
CDR3: CASSQGDSSYEQYF

D: NA
length: 13
J: TRBJ2-2
V: TRBV19
size: NA
DNA: TGTGCCAGTACGCAGGCATCCACCGGGGAGCTGTTTTTT
CDR3: CASTQASTGELFF

D: TRBD1
length: 13
J: TRBJ2-7
V: TRBV29-1
size: NA
DNA: TGCAGCGTCCAATACAGGGGAAGCTACGAGCAGTACTTC
CDR3: CSVQYRGSYEQYF

D: NA
length: 13
J: TRBJ2-7
V: TRBV9
size: NA
DNA: TGTGCCAGCAGCCCCGGGGAACAGTACGAGCAGTACTTC
CDR3: CASSPGEQYEQYF

D: TRBD1
length: 13
J: TRBJ2-1
V: TRBV15
size: NA
DNA: TGTGCCACCAGCAGGGGACAGCCTAATGAGCAGTTCTTC
CDR3: CATSRGQPNEQFF

D: NA
length: 15
J: TRBJ1-1
V: TRBV25-1
size: NA
DNA: TGTGCCAGCAGTCCCGGACAGAACATGAACACTGAAGCTTTCTTT
CDR3: CASSPGQNMNTEAFF

D: NA
length: 12
J: TRBJ2-1
V: TRBV11-3
size: NA
DNA: TGTGCCAGCAGCTTAGATACAGTTGAGCAGTTCTTC
CDR3: CASSLDTVEQFF

D: TRBD1
length: 17
J: TRBJ1-6
V: TRBV14
size: NA
DNA: TGTGCCAGCAGCCACCGCGGACAGGGGCTGTCTTCGGCACCCCTCCACTTT
CDR3: CASSHRGQGLSSAPLHF

D: TRBD1
length: 13
J: TRBJ1-2
V: TRBV11-2
size: NA
DNA: TGTGCCAGCACTAGTACAGGGGTATACGGCTACACCTTC
CDR3: CASTSTGVYGYTF

D: TRBD1
length: 15
J: TRBJ1-3
V: TRBV6-1
size: NA
DNA: TGTGCCAGCAGTGAACAGGGGGCGCTGGGAAACACCATATATTTT
CDR3: CASSEQGALGNTIYF

D: TRBD2
length: 15
J: TRBJ2-1
V: TRBV5-4
size: NA
DNA: TGTGCCAGCAGCTTGTCCGCGGGGGGGTACAATGAGCAGTTCTTC
CDR3: CASSLSAGGYNEQFF

D: TRBD1
length: 13
J: TRBJ1-2
V: TRBV7-9
size: few
DNA: TGTGCCAGCAGCTCGGGACAGGGGAAAGGCTACACCTTC
CDR3: CASSSGQGKGYTF

D: TRBD1
length: 15
J: TRBJ2-3
V: TRBV4-2
size: NA
DNA: TGTGCCAGCAGCCAAGCCGGGACAGGAACAGATACGCAGTATTTT
CDR3: CASSQAGTGTDTQYF

D: NA
length: 18
J: TRBJ2-5
V: TRBV1
size: NA
DNA: TGCACCAGCAGCCGCCTAGCGGGGGCCCGGGGGATCAAAGAGACCCAGTACTTC
CDR3: CTSSRLAGARGIKETQYF

D: NA
length: 15
J: TRBJ1-5
V: TRBV7-8
size: NA
DNA: TGTGCCAGCAGCTTAGCGCTCGGTGGAGGTCAGCCCCAGCATTTT
CDR3: CASSLALGGGQPQHF

D: NA
length: 13
J: TRBJ2-5
V: TRBV19
size: NA
DNA: TGTGCCAGTAGGGGCACAGGCCAAGAGACCCAGTACTTC
CDR3: CASRGTGQETQYF

D: TRBD1
length: 15
J: TRBJ2-5
V: TRBV5-1
size: NA
DNA: TGCGCCAGCAGCCTCGGGACAGCCCTGCAAGAGACCCAGTACTTC
CDR3: CASSLGTALQETQYF

D: TRBD1
length: 13
J: TRBJ2-7
V: TRBV4-1
size: NA
DNA: TGCGCCAGCAGCCCGGGACAGACCTACGAGCAGTACTTC
CDR3: CASSPGQTYEQYF

D: NA
length: 12
J: TRBJ1-1
V: TRBV5-1
size: NA
DNA: TGCGCCAGCAGCCTCCAGGACACTGAAGCTTTCTTT
CDR3: CASSLQDTEAFF

D: TRBD1
length: 14
J: TRBJ1-2
V: TRBV10-3
size: NA
DNA: TGTGCCATCAGCCGACAGGGTGTAGACTATGGCTACACCTTC
CDR3: CAISRQGVDYGYTF

D: TRBD1
length: 15
J: TRBJ2-1
V: TRBV30
size: NA
DNA: TGTGCCTGGATTAGGGGGCCGAACTCCTACAATGAGCAGTTCTTC
CDR3: CAWIRGPNSYNEQFF

D: TRBD1
length: 17
J: TRBJ1-4
V: TRBV5-1
size: few
DNA: TGCGCCAGCAGCTTGAGTCTATCGGGACAGCCTAATGAAAAACTGTTTTTT
CDR3: CASSLSLSGQPNEKLFF

D: TRBD2
length: 14
J: TRBJ2-5
V: TRBV25-1
size: NA
DNA: TGTGCCACCCGACTAGCGGGGAAGGGAGAGACCCAGTACTTC
CDR3: CATRLAGKGETQYF